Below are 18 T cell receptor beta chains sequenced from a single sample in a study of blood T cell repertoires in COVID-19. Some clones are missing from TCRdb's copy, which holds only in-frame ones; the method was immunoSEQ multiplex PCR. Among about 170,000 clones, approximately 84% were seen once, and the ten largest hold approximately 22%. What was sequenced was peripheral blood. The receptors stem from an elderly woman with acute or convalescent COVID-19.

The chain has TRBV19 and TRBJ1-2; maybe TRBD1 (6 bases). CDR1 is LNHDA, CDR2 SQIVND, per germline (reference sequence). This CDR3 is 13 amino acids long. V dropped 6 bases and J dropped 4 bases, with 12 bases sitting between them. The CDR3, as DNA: TGTGCCAGTAGACCTCAGGGGACCTATGGCTACACCTTC. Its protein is CASRPQGTYGYTF. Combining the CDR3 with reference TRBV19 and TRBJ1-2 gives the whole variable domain DGGITQSPKYLFRKEGQNVTLSCEQNLNHDAMYWYRQDPGQGLRLIYYSQIVNDFQKGDIAEGYSVSREKKESFPLTVTSAQKNPTAFYLCASRPQGTYGYTFGSGTRLTVV.

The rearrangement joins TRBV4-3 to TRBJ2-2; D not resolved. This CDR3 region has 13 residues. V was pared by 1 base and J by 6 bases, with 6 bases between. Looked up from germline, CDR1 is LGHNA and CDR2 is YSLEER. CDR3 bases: TGCGCCAGCAGCCAAGTCACGGCCGGGGAGCTGTTTTTT. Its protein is CASSQVTAGELFF.

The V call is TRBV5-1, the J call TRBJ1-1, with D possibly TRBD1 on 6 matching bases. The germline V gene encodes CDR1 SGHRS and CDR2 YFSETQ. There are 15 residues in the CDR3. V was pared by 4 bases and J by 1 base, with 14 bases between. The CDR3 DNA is TGCGCCAGCAGCGCGGGGGACACAGCGAACACTGAAGCTTTCTTT. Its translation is CASSAGDTANTEAFF.

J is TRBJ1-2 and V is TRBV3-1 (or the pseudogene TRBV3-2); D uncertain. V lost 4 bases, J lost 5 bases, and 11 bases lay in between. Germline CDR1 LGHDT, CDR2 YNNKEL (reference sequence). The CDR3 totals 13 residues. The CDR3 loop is CASSRGRLYGYTF. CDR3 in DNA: TGTGCCAGCAGCCGCGGTAGGCTGTATGGCTACACCTTC.

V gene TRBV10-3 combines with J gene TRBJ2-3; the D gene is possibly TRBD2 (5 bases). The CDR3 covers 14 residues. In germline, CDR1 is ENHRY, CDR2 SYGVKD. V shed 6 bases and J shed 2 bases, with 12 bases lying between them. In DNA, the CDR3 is TGTGCCATCAGCCGACAAGCGGTCACAGATACGCAGTATTTT. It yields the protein CAISRQAVTDTQYF.

The CDR3: CASSPQGQNTEAFF. CDR3 bases: TGCGCCAGCAGCCCCCAGGGCCAGAACACTGAAGCTTTCTTT. This chain joins TRBV5-1 and TRBJ1-1; weak D call: TRBD1 (5 bases). CDR3 length: 14 amino acids. Germline V gene sequence: CDR1 SGHRS, CDR2 YFSETQ. V gave up 4 bases and J gave up 1 base, with 11 bases separating them. Together with reference TRBV5-1 and TRBJ1-1, the CDR3 gives the full variable domain: KAGVTQTPRYLIKTRGQQVTLSCSPISGHRSVSWYQQTPGQGLQFLFEYFSETQRNKGNFPGRFSGRQFSNSRSEMNVSTLELGDSALYLCASSPQGQNTEAFFGQGTRLTVV.

CDR3 sequence: CASSVDRVPYEQYF. CDR3 nucleotides: TGTGCCAGCAGCGTTGACAGGGTCCCCTACGAGCAGTACTTC. The V call is TRBV9, the J call TRBJ2-7; 7 bases are shared with TRBD1. The trim removed 2 bases at V and 2 bases at J, leaving 4 bases unmatched. In germline, CDR1 is SGDLS, CDR2 YYNGEE. This CDR3 comprises 14 residues.

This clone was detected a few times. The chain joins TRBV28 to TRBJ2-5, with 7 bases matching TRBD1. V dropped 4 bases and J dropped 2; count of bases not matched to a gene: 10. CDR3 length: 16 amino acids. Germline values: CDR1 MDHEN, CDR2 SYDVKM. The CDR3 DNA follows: TGTGCCAGCAGTTCGATGACAGGGCTGGGGCAAGAGACCCAGTACTTC. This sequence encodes CASSSMTGLGQETQYF.

In DNA form, the CDR3 reads TGCGCCAGCAGTGAGGAGGAGGCCTGTGGTCAGGAGGCTAACGAGCAGTACTTC. Amino acid sequence: CASSEEEACGQEANEQYF. The J gene is TRBJ2-7, the V gene TRBV10-1, with D perhaps TRBD2 (5 bases). The CDR3 is made up of 18 amino acids. Trimming took 2 bases from V and 5 from J, leaving 25 bases between them. Germline-derived CDR1 and CDR2 are WNHNN and SYGVQD (reference sequence).

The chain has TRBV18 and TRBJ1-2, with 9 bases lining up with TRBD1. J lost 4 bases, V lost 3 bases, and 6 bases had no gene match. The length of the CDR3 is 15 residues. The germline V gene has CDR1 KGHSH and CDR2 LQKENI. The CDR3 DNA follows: TGTGCCAGCTCACCGGACAGGGGCATCGGCTATGGCTACACCTTC. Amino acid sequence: CASSPDRGIGYGYTF.

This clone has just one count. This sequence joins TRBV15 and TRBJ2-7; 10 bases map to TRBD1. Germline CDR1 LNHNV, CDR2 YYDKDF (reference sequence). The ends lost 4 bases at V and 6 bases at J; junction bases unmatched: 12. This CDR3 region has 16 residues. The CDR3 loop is CATSTRPGTGEGEQYF. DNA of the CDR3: TGTGCCACCAGCACTCGGCCCGGGACAGGGGAGGGCGAGCAGTACTTC.

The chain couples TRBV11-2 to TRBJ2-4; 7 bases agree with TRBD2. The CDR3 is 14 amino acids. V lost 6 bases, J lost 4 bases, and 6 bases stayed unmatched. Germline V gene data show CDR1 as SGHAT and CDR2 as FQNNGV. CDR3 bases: TGTGCCAGCAGGGGTGAGGGAGGGAAAAACATTCAGTACTTC. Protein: CASRGEGGKNIQYF.

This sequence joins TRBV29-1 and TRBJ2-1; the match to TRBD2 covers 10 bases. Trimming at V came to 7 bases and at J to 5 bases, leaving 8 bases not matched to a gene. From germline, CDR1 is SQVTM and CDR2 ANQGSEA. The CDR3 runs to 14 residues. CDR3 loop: CSGAGLAYHNEQFF. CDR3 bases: TGCAGCGGGGCGGGACTAGCGTACCACAATGAGCAGTTCTTC.

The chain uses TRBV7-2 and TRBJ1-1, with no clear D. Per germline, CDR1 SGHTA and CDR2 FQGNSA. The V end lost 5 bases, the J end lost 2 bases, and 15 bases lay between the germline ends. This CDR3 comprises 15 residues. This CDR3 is CASSPSGRANTEAFF. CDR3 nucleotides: TGTGCCAGCAGCCCTTCGGGGAGGGCAAACACTGAAGCTTTCTTT.

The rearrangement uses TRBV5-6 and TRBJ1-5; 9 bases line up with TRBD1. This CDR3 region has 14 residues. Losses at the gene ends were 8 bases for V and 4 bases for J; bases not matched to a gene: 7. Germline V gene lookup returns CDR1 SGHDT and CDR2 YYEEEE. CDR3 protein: CASYTGQGNQPQHF. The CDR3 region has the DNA TGTGCCAGTTACACCGGACAGGGGAATCAGCCCCAGCATTTT.

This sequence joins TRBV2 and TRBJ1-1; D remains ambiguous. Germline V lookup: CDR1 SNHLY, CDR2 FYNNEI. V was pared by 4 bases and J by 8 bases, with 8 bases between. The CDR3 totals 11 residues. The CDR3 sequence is CASSVRLEAFF. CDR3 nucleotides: TGTGCCAGCAGTGTAAGACTCGAAGCTTTCTTT.

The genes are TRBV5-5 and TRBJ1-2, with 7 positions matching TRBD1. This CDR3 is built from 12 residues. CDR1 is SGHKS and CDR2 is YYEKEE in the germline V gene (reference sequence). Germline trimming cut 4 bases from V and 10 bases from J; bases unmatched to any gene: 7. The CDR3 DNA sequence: TGTGCCAGCAGCCTGACAGGGAGGATCTACACCTTC. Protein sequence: CASSLTGRIYTF. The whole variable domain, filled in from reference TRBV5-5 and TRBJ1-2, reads DAGVTQSPTHLIKTRGQQVTLRCSPISGHKSVSWYQQVLGQGPQFIFQYYEKEERGRGNFPDRFSARQFPNYSSELNVNALLLGDSALYLCASSLTGRIYTFGSGTRLTVV.

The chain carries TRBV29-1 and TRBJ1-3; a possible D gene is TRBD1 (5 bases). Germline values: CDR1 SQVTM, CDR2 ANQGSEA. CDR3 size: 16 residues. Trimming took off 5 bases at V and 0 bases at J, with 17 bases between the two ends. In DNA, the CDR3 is TGCAGCGTTCGGGCGGGGGGAACAAACTCTGGAAACACCATATATTTT. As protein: CSVRAGGTNSGNTIYF.